One T cell receptor (beta chain) is described in this entry. Its antigen is currently not known. Qualities for individual bases were not recorded, and no much larger clone is one base off. The data were obtained in a study of blood T cell repertoires in COVID-19 (dated by TCRdb to 2020 to 2021). In terms of the full investigation: Samples from collaborators originated in the United States, Italy and Spain and spanned both the acute and convalescent phases of COVID-19. The repertoires were released in a freely available public database meant as a resource for research on the immune response to SARS-CoV-2. The material from the prospective study consisted of cDNA or gDNA derived from T cells, B-cell-depleted T cells, or PBMCs. Samples came from the ongoing ImmuneRACE study (first 160 participants) plus 1,254 subjects from 6 global collaborators. The sample metadata nearly always contained a de-identified subject ID, COVID-19 status, age in years and sex. HLA class I and class II types, where available, came from metadata supplied by the sample provider rather than from assay-based typing. Subjects who had been exposed to COVID-19, were actively infected with it, or had recovered from it provided the deeply sampled blood TCRbeta repertoires that made up the dataset.

Collaborating institutions collected whole blood in K2EDTA tubes following their own protocols. For TCRbeta analysis, collaborators shipped samples as frozen whole blood, isolated PBMCs, or DNA extracted from either of those sample types. V is cut back by 5 bases and J by 4 bases, with 9 bases in the junction unmatched. Taken from cysteine to phenylalanine, the CDR3 has 15 residues. Of all the DNA, just the CDR3 is kept, 45 bases in frame from base 1. The germline V gene (reference sequence) provides CDR1 SEHNR and CDR2 FQNEAQ. The immunoSEQ Assay, a bias-controlled multiplex PCR, was used to amplify TCRbeta CDR3 regions from genomic DNA. The paper's processing steps were these. The number of nucleated cells in each sample was estimated by amplification of reference gene primers within the assay. To quantify the absolute abundance of each unique TCRbeta CDR3 rearrangement, sequence reads were collapsed and filtered. For each sample, productive Simpson clonality was calculated by taking the square root of Simpson's diversity index across productive rearrangements. What TCRdb holds here is the immuneACCESS table cut down to in-frame rearrangements. Part of the clones is not present; checked against another copy, under half of the missing clones reflect an unresolved V gene, and the others are unexplained. V, J and clone size reflect that table, while D and trimming were determined from the DNA. Here the sample has around 81,000 clones; 60% to 80% occur a single time. Approximately 12% of the sample rests with the top ten.

Results and caveats for the whole study, not just this receptor: The quantity of clinical and demographic metadata differed by source and by participant and was supplied without curation.

This TCR came from a human donor in a cohort sampled during active COVID-19. Specimen: peripheral blood. The rearrangement combines TRBV7-9 with TRBJ1-2; 8 junctional bases match TRBD1. The sequenced DNA is TGTGCCAGCAGCAGCCGGACAGGGCTGGCCTATGGCTACACCTTC. It specifies CASSSRTGLAYGYTF.